The 26 T cell receptor beta chains reported below all come from one sample, sequenced in a study of human T cells and chemical hapten exposure. The time point is: patch test 1, 2 weeks after DPC sensitization. As to treatment: therapeutic diphenylcyclopropenone sensitization with weekly scalp DPC. TCRdb processed the RACE reads anew with MiXCR; each CDR3 protein has one entry. The sample lists about 360,000 distinct CDR3 sequences, around 7% seen once, with 8% to 9% in the top ten. Sequencing used whole blood, obtained in connection with sensitization to the hapten diphenylcyclopropenone (DPC). The source of these receptors is a woman under 30 with alopecia areata. Some clones in this sample may be carry-over from other donors' samples.

The table lists this clonotype with a few counts. The chain uses TRBV6-6 and TRBJ1-2, with D tentatively TRBD1 (6 bases). The V gene's germline CDR1 is MNHNY and CDR2 SVGAGI (reference sequence). The V and J ends lost 0 bases and 2 bases respectively, with 13 bases between them. The CDR3 runs 16 residues. CDR3 sequence (DNA): TGTGCCAGCAGTTACTCTAAGACAGGACAGAACTATGGCTACACCTTC. It translates to CASSYSKTGQNYGYTF.

This chain uses TRBV20-1 with TRBJ1-2, with a weak D call TRBD1 (6 bases). CDR1 and CDR2 from the germline V gene are DFQATT and SNEGSKA (reference sequence). The length of the CDR3 is 13 residues. Trimming left V 2 bases short and J 4 bases short, with 11 bases between. The CDR3 bases are TGCAGTGCTAGACGAGGGGGGCTCTATGGCTACACCTTC. Its translation: CSARRGGLYGYTF.

In its sample, this clonotype was seen many times. The chain recombines TRBV5-1 with TRBJ1-1, with TRBD1 as a possible D gene (5 bases). V was shortened by 0 bases and J by 1 base, with 10 bases between the two germline ends. The CDR3 is made up of 15 amino acids. The germline gives CDR1 SGHRS, CDR2 YFSETQ. In DNA, the CDR3 is TGCGCCAGCAGCTTGGGGGACCGAGAGAACACTGAAGCTTTCTTT. This codes for CASSLGDRENTEAFF.

This clonotype was counted a few times. This rearrangement joins TRBV5-1 to TRBJ1-1; a weak D match, TRBD1 (6 bases). The CDR3 is made up of 18 amino acids. Germline V gives CDR1 SGHRS, CDR2 YFSETQ. Trimming took off 0 bases at V and 3 bases at J, with 21 bases between the two ends. The CDR3 nucleotides read TGCGCCAGCAGCTTGGTAGGCAGGGGAGGGAGTAAGGACACTGAAGCTTTCTTT. Translation: CASSLVGRGGSKDTEAFF.

This clonotype was seen ten or more times. The V and J genes are TRBV6-5 and TRBJ1-5; no clear D gene. Between the trimmed V and J ends, which lost 6 bases and 5 bases, there was a span of 17 bases. The CDR3 contains 15 residues. The germline V gene has CDR1 MNHEY and CDR2 SVGAGI. The chain's CDR3 is CASRPEWTAYQPQHF. The CDR3 DNA is TGTGCCAGCAGACCAGAATGGACGGCCTATCAGCCCCAGCATTTT.

This clonotype has a count of ten or more. The chain recombines TRBV29-1 with TRBJ2-1, with 7 bases fitting TRBD1. V was clipped by 7 bases and J by 4 bases; unmatched bases: 10. Germline V gene sequence: CDR1 SQVTM, CDR2 ANQGSEA. The CDR3 has 14 amino acids. CDR3 sequence (DNA): TGCAGCGGAGGGGACAGTCGGGTTTACAATGAGCAGTTCTTC. Translation gives CSGGDSRVYNEQFF.

With respect to this clonotype: Since a much larger clone is just one base distant, this may be a read error. This chain uses TRBV28 with TRBJ2-7; TRBD2 agrees at 10 bases. The V gene's germline CDR1 is MDHEN and CDR2 SYDVKM. V was pared by 4 bases and J by 3 bases, with 6 bases of the junction left unmatched. The CDR3 consists of 15 residues. CDR3 nucleotides: TGTGCCAGCAGTTCCCCTAGCGGGGGTGTCTACGAGCAGTACTTC. Its translation: CASSSPSGGVYEQYF.

In the case of this clonotype: The junction departs from the called germline gene at one end, perhaps through a read error. This chain connects TRBV7-9 to TRBJ1-1, with 7 bases identical to TRBD1. The CDR3 totals 16 residues. The germline V gene encodes CDR1 SEHNR and CDR2 FQNEAQ (reference sequence). CDR3 in DNA: TGTGCCAGCAGCGTAGCACAGGGGAGCATGAACACTGAAGCTTTCTTT. Protein sequence: CASSVAQGSMNTEAFF. Variable domain in full (rest from reference TRBV7-9 and TRBJ1-1): DTGVSQNPRHKITKRGQNVTFRCDPISEHNRLYWYRQTLGQGPEFLTYFQNEAQLEKSRLLSDRFSAERPKGSFSTLEIQRTEQGDSAMYLCASSVAQGSMNTEAFFGQGTRLTVV.

This clonotype occurred a few times. This chain links TRBV6-5 with TRBJ1-1, with D unresolved. Trimming removed 2 bases from V and 4 bases from J, with 8 bases in between. Looked up from germline, CDR1 is MNHEY and CDR2 is SVGAGI. CDR3 length: 13 residues. CDR3 in DNA: TGTGCCAGCAGTTACGATAGTGGCACTGAAGCTTTCTTT. Its translation is CASSYDSGTEAFF.

The rearrangement uses TRBV3-1 and TRBJ2-7, with a possible D match to TRBD2 (6 bases). Trimming cost V 5 bases and J 4 bases, with 12 bases left between them. Looked up from germline, CDR1 is LGHDT and CDR2 is YNNKEL (reference sequence). CDR3 size: 13 residues. CDR3 DNA sequence: TGTGCCAGCAGCTCCCCCGGGGGTTACGAGCAGTACTTC. Its translation is CASSSPGGYEQYF.

The chain has TRBV4-1 and TRBJ1-5; D is perhaps TRBD1 (6 bases). The CDR3 spans 18 residues. V lost 2 bases to trimming and J lost 0 bases, with 17 bases between them. Germline CDR1 and CDR2: MGHRA and YSYEKL. CDR3 loop: CASSQFIMGAASNQPQHF. CDR3 DNA: TGCGCCAGCAGCCAATTCATAATGGGGGCCGCTAGCAATCAGCCCCAGCATTTT.

This clonotype has more than one count but fewer than ten. J is TRBJ2-2 and V is TRBV6-5; 8 nucleotides line up with TRBD1. CDR3 size: 15 residues. Trimming at V came to 4 bases and at J to 5 bases, leaving 6 bases not matched to a gene. Germline V gives CDR1 MNHEY, CDR2 SVGAGI. The CDR3 nucleotides are TGTGCCAGCAGTTTCAAAACAGGGGGGACCGGGGAGCTGTTTTTT. Amino acid sequence: CASSFKTGGTGELFF.

This clonotype was seen many times. The chain joins TRBV7-9 to TRBJ1-4; TRBD1 is a possible D gene (6 bases). Germline V lookup: CDR1 SEHNR, CDR2 FQNEAQ (reference sequence). This CDR3 is 16 amino acids long. Trimming took off 4 bases at V and 3 bases at J, with 15 bases between the two ends. In DNA form, the CDR3 reads TGTGCCAGCAGCTCCTCCCGACAGGCATCTAATGAAAAACTGTTTTTT. Its translation: CASSSSRQASNEKLFF.

This clonotype was seen only a few times. V gene TRBV15 combines with J gene TRBJ2-4; no clear D gene. V was pared by 0 bases and J by 4 bases, with 13 bases between. This CDR3 is built from 16 residues. Looked up from germline, CDR1 is LNHNV and CDR2 is YYDKDF (reference sequence). The CDR3 sequence is CATSRDLAVNKNIQYF. The DNA for the CDR3 is TGTGCCACCAGCAGAGATCTCGCCGTCAATAAAAACATTCAGTACTTC.

J is TRBJ1-3 and V is TRBV5-6, with unresolved D. The germline V gene encodes CDR1 SGHDT and CDR2 YYEEEE. Trimming took 3 bases from V and 2 from J, leaving 12 bases between them. There are 15 residues in the CDR3. This CDR3 is CASSSVPTTGNTIYF. The CDR3 DNA reads TGTGCCAGCAGCTCTGTCCCGACCACTGGAAACACCATATATTTT. The variable domain in full, with the rest retrieved from reference TRBV5-6 and TRBJ1-3, is DAGVTQSPTHLIKTRGQQVTLRCSPKSGHDTVSWYQQALGQGPQFIFQYYEEEERQRGNFPDRFSGHQFPNYSSELNVNALLLGDSALYLCASSSVPTTGNTIYFGEGSWLTVV.

There are many counts of this clonotype. The V and J genes are TRBV6-1 and TRBJ1-3; 7 nucleotides align to TRBD1. CDR3 length equals 16 residues. CDR1 and CDR2 from the germline V gene are MNHNS and SASEGT. Trimming took 5 bases from V and 2 from J; bases not matched to a gene: 9. The CDR3 bases are TGTGCCAGCAGTCCGCGGGACAGCGGGGCTGGAAACACCATATATTTT. The encoded protein is CASSPRDSGAGNTIYF.

The V call is TRBV6-2 or TRBV6-3, the J call TRBJ1-4; D is uncertain. With 0 bases removed from V and 0 bases from J, the gap between germline ends came to 8 bases. This CDR3 comprises 16 residues. Germline assignment: CDR1 MNHEY and CDR2 SVGEGT. CDR3 residues: CASSYSKTTTNEKLFF. The DNA of the CDR3 is TGTGCCAGCAGTTACTCGAAGACCACAACTAATGAAAAACTGTTTTTT.

This clonotype was detected a few times. This chain links TRBV7-9 with TRBJ2-7; 11 nucleotides match TRBD1. V was clipped by 4 bases and J by 2 bases; unmatched bases: 4. CDR3 length: 15 amino acids. The germline CDR1 and CDR2 sequences are SEHNR and FQNEAQ (reference sequence). CDR3 coding DNA: TGTGCCAGCAGCTCGTCGGGACAGGGGGCCTACGAGCAGTACTTC. Protein: CASSSSGQGAYEQYF.

This clonotype occurred many times. The chain combines TRBV29-1 with TRBJ1-1, with D unresolved. V was clipped by 4 bases and J by 0 bases, with 15 bases between them. In germline, CDR1 is SQVTM, CDR2 ANQGSEA. This CDR3 has 15 amino acids. As DNA, the CDR3 is TGCAGCGTTGTTAATCCGTACAGATTGAACACTGAAGCTTTCTTT. It encodes CSVVNPYRLNTEAFF.

This clonotype was recorded at least ten times. This chain joins TRBV5-1 and TRBJ1-2; D gene uncertain. This CDR3 has 15 residues. The germline V gene has CDR1 SGHRS and CDR2 YFSETQ. The V end lost 1 base, the J end lost 4 bases, and 14 bases lay between the germline ends. CDR3: CASSLRPTRIYGYTF. In nucleotides, the CDR3 is TGCGCCAGCAGCTTGCGCCCCACCAGGATCTATGGCTACACCTTC.

This clonotype was counted a few times. The chain joins TRBV6-4 to TRBJ2-1, with TRBD2 identical over 7 bases. Germline CDR1 is MRHNA and CDR2 is SNTAGT. The length of the CDR3 is 15 residues. V trimming: 2 bases; J trimming: 0 bases; junction bases outside the gene matches: 1. The DNA of the CDR3 is TGTGCCAGCAGTGACCGGGGGGACTCCTACAATGAGCAGTTCTTC. Amino acids: CASSDRGDSYNEQFF.

This chain joins TRBV7-2 and TRBJ2-2, with D unresolved. This CDR3 contains 13 residues. V gave up 1 base and J gave up 3 bases, with 3 bases separating them. Germline CDR1 SGHTA, CDR2 FQGNSA. CDR3 coding DNA: TGTGCCAGCAGCTTAGGGGACACCGGGGAGCTGTTTTTT. It translates to CASSLGDTGELFF.

The V and J genes are TRBV7-9 and TRBJ1-1; the D gene is possibly TRBD1 (6 bases). Germline CDR1 SEHNR, CDR2 FQNEAQ (reference sequence). V dropped 2 bases and J dropped 6 bases, with 22 bases sitting between them. This CDR3 comprises 17 residues. DNA of the CDR3: TGTGCCAGCAGCTTACCGCGAGGTACGGGGGCTGGGGCTGAAGCTTTCTTT. It translates to CASSLPRGTGAGAEAFF.

Only a few counts were recorded for this clonotype. J is TRBJ2-3 and V is TRBV20-1; TRBD2 matches at 13 bases. V shed 4 bases, J shed 3 bases, and the junction held 13 bases outside the gene matches. Germline CDR1 and CDR2: DFQATT and SNEGSKA (reference sequence). The length of the CDR3 is 18 residues. The CDR3 nucleotides are TGCAGTGCTACACCTACTAGCGGGGGGGCCGCCGTGACAGATACGCAGTATTTT. It is translated as CSATPTSGGAAVTDTQYF.

This clonotype appeared a few times. The chain couples TRBV6-6 to TRBJ1-1; D may be TRBD1 (6 bases). CDR1 and CDR2 from the germline V gene are MNHNY and SVGAGI (reference sequence). Trimming took off 7 bases at V and 0 bases at J, with 18 bases between the two ends. The CDR3 has 16 amino acids. The CDR3 here is CASIPSLGGVNTEAFF. The DNA of the CDR3 is TGTGCCAGCATCCCCTCATTAGGGGGGGTGAACACTGAAGCTTTCTTT.

This clonotype was seen at least ten times. The chain has TRBV7-3 and TRBJ1-1; unclear D gene. The CDR3 has 13 residues. Trimming pared 3 bases from V and 8 bases from J, leaving 13 bases between. Germline loops: CDR1 SGHTA, CDR2 FQGTGA. The CDR3 DNA follows: TGTGCCAGCAGCTTCGACGGAACAGTGGAAGCTTTCTTT. Its protein is CASSFDGTVEAFF. The full variable domain, in which reference TRBV7-3 and TRBJ1-1 provide the parts outside the CDR3, is GAGVSQTPSNKVTEKGKYVELRCDPISGHTALYWYRQSLGQGPEFLIYFQGTGAADDSGLPNDRFFAVRPEGSVSTLKIQRTERGDSAVYLCASSFDGTVEAFFGQGTRLTVV.